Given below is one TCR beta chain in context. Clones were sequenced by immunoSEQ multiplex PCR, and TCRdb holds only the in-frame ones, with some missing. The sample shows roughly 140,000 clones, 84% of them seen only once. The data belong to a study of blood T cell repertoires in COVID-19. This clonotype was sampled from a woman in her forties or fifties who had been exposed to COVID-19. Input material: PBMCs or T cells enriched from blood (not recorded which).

The CDR3 region has the DNA TGTGCCAGCAGCGTAGTCCCAGCGAGGGATGAGCAGTTCTTC. Protein sequence: CASSVVPARDEQFF. The V call is TRBV9, the J call TRBJ2-1; D is perhaps TRBD2 (5 bases). From germline, CDR1 is SGDLS and CDR2 YYNGEE. V was shortened by 0 bases and J by 8 bases, with 12 bases between the two germline ends. The CDR3 contains 14 residues.